The 10 T cell receptor beta chains presented below share a single source sample, sequenced in a study of cytomegalovirus exposure and HLA in healthy donors. The PCR made use of 60 Vbeta and 13 Jbeta primers. The method was immunoSEQ multiplex PCR; TCRdb's version includes in-frame clones alone and lacks a portion of them. Of approximately 150,000 clones listed, around 64% are singletons. Sequencing was done on a sample of PBMCs. The receptor set was obtained from a woman aged 25 to 39 in good health and CMV-seronegative.

This rearrangement joins TRBV5-1 to TRBJ2-7, with D tentatively TRBD2 (5 bases). This CDR3 has 15 residues. From germline, CDR1 is SGHRS and CDR2 YFSETQ. V lost 0 bases to trimming and J lost 7 bases, with 17 bases between them. CDR3 amino acids: CASSLDEWGEGEQYF. The DNA for the CDR3 is TGCGCCAGCAGCTTGGATGAGTGGGGAGAGGGTGAGCAGTACTTC.

This clone has more than one count but fewer than ten. CDR3 sequence: CASSQDRAEAFF. CDR3 in DNA: TGTGCCAGCAGCCAAGACCGAGCTGAAGCTTTCTTT. V usage is TRBV4-2 and J usage is TRBJ1-1; D is unclear. Germline CDR1 is LGHNA and CDR2 is YNFKEQ. V shed 0 bases and J shed 6 bases, with 5 bases lying between them. CDR3 length equals 12 residues.

The V and J genes are TRBV28 and TRBJ1-5, with a tentative D call TRBD1 (5 bases). Trimming shortened V by 4 bases and J by 3 bases, and 13 bases separated the two germline ends. This CDR3 contains 15 residues. Germline CDR1 is MDHEN and CDR2 is SYDVKM. The CDR3 is CASSYGGLINQPQHF. The CDR3 DNA reads TGTGCCAGCAGTTATGGGGGACTGATCAATCAGCCCCAGCATTTT.

This chain uses TRBV7-2 with TRBJ2-1; a weak D match, TRBD2 (5 bases). Germline assignment: CDR1 SGHTA and CDR2 FQGNSA. The CDR3 is 17 amino acids. V lost 2 bases, J lost 0 bases, and 14 bases lay in between. This CDR3 reads CASSLYWLGSSYNEQFF. The CDR3 bases are TGTGCCAGCAGCTTATATTGGTTGGGGAGCTCCTACAATGAGCAGTTCTTC.

J is TRBJ2-2 and V is TRBV19, with 8 bases identical to TRBD1. The CDR3 is made up of 15 amino acids. Losses at the gene ends were 5 bases for V and 9 bases for J; bases not matched to a gene: 11. Per germline, CDR1 LNHDA and CDR2 SQIVND (reference sequence). In DNA form, the CDR3 reads TGTGCCAGTAGTCTGGGACAGGCCGTCGGCCGGGAGCTGTTTTTT. As protein: CASSLGQAVGRELFF. The full variable domain, its missing parts supplied by reference TRBV19 and TRBJ2-2, is DGGITQSPKYLFRKEGQNVTLSCEQNLNHDAMYWYRQDPGQGLRLIYYSQIVNDFQKGDIAEGYSVSREKKESFPLTVTSAQKNPTAFYLCASSLGQAVGRELFFGEGSRLTVL.

The V gene is TRBV11-2, the J gene TRBJ1-1; D perhaps matches TRBD1 (5 bases). Germline V gives CDR1 SGHAT, CDR2 FQNNGV. The CDR3 contains 13 residues. Trimming pared 4 bases from V and 5 bases from J, leaving 11 bases between. CDR3 bases: TGTGCCAGCAGCTACCGACAGAAAACTGAAGCTTTCTTT. Protein: CASSYRQKTEAFF.

In its sample, this clone was seen once. The chain couples TRBV7-2 to TRBJ1-3; D unresolved. This CDR3 region has 17 residues. Germline CDR1 SGHTA, CDR2 FQGNSA. V lost 5 bases and J 0 bases, leaving 17 bases between the germline ends. CDR3 coding DNA: TGTGCCAGCAGCGCTCACCCCAATCTACCCTCTGGAAACACCATATATTTT. As protein: CASSAHPNLPSGNTIYF.

CDR3 coding DNA: TGTGCCTCCACAGGGGGCCGTATCAATGAGCAGTTCTTC. It codes for CASTGGRINEQFF. This chain connects TRBV30 to TRBJ2-1; TRBD1 aligns across 9 bases. Germline-derived CDR1 and CDR2 are GTSNPN and SVGIG (reference sequence). The CDR3 consists of 13 residues. Germline trimming cut 7 bases from V and 6 bases from J; bases unmatched to any gene: 7.

The chain carries TRBV10-3 and TRBJ1-5; D remains unclear. CDR1 and CDR2 (germline): ENHRY, SYGVKD. With 0 bases removed from V and 4 bases from J, the gap between germline ends came to 10 bases. This CDR3 is built from 15 residues. CDR3 nucleotides: TGTGCCATCAGTGAGTCCCCCGGGGATAATCAGCCCCAGCATTTT. Protein sequence: CAISESPGDNQPQHF.

This chain joins TRBV21-1 and TRBJ1-5; the table assigns TRBD1, which was not confirmed against the DNA. TRBV21-1 is marked as a pseudogene. There are 15 residues in the CDR3. In DNA, the CDR3 is TGTGCCAGCAGGCCACAGGGGGCCCCATCATTACCCCAGCATTTT. This encodes CASRPQGAPSLPQHF.